The entry below gives a single TCR beta chain sequence along with its context. This receptor's antigen is unknown. No qualities accompany the bases; no much larger clone lies one base away. V and J lose 4 bases and 7 bases, and a span of 11 bases separates them. The cysteine opens and the phenylalanine closes a CDR3 of 13 amino acids. Only CDR3 DNA is held: 39 bases, read in frame from base 1. Reading the germline V gene gives CDR1 SGHTA and CDR2 FQGTGA. These data come from a study of blood T cells in healthy people across ages (dated by TCRdb to between 2015 and 2017). General notes on the study: In model experiments, roughly one uniquely barcoded TCR beta cDNA molecule per two T cells was captured by template switching. Age-related changes in TCR beta repertoire diversity were measured in the study by deep sequencing normalized with unique cDNA molecular identifiers. Donors were grouped into four age groups: young (average roughly 16 years), middle-aged (around 39), aged (approximately 58) and long-lived (around 80). Donors of different ages were randomly distributed across sequencing lanes to avoid experimental bias. Two additional independent replicas of 1 million unique cDNA reads from the same blood draw were analyzed for two donors (one aged 18 to 30 and one aged 80 or older). What the work shows at the level of the full study, not this receptor alone: Estimates of total diversity based on one million sequenced T cells were regarded as lower bounds and as underestimates. Compared with the aged group, the long-lived group had more naive CD4+ T cells, fewer expanded clones and increased TCR diversity, suggesting age selection. Since profiling was done on bulk unsorted PBMCs, naive and antigen-experienced compartments could not be conclusively compared. A strong correlation was found between observed TCR beta diversity and the percentage of naive T cells measured by flow cytometry. As age increased, observed TCR beta diversity per million T cells dropped in a roughly linear way, and a significant reduction was already evident by age 40. Because the CMV infection status of the donors was unknown, age-related changes in expanded clonotypes may potentially have been confounded.

The 40 or so donors, aged about 6 to 95 years, were systemically healthy Caucasian individuals from Russia. Roughly 10 milliliters of peripheral blood were drawn from each donor into EDTA-treated Vacutainer tubes. PBMCs were isolated by Ficoll-Paque density-gradient centrifugation, with at least 7 million obtained per sample. Total RNA was extracted from PBMCs with Trizol reagent, with at least 6 micrograms obtained per sample. For every donor, an aliquot of PBMCs went through flow cytometry to measure the percentages of naive CD45RAhigh/CD27high T cells. Receptor libraries were prepared by 5' RACE. This sample was sequenced with an Illumina HiSeq 2500. A second PCR of roughly 7 to 11 cycles was performed with a sample-barcoded 5' primer and a J-beta primer mix. A template-switch 5' adaptor carrying 12 random nucleotides introduced a unique molecular identifier onto each TCR beta cDNA molecule. Each sample yielded at least 2.5 million CDR3-containing paired-end reads. First-strand cDNA was synthesized from all RNA with the Mint cDNA synthesis kit, primed by a TRBC-specific oligonucleotide. Following uracil-DNA glycosylase treatment, all cDNA underwent a first 18-cycle PCR with the universal primers M1SS and BC2_uni_R. The authors' pipeline ran thus. Each sample was normalized by randomly selecting 1 million high-quality reads, each carrying a distinct molecular identifier. Reads with shared molecular identifiers were discarded instead of being binned into consensus sequences. CDR3 identification, clonotype clustering and error correction used MiTCR with a Q25 quality threshold and the strictest error-elimination algorithm. A nonparametric unseen species model using Euler transformation provided a lower-bound estimate of total TCR beta diversity. The public reads were quality trimmed at Q25 with fastp and then assembled into clones with MiXCR by TCRdb, keeping productive beta chains. CDR3 protein duplicates are merged, each entry listing the most common genes and DNA. The V and J calls reflect TCRdb's pipeline rather than the authors' work. This sample holds about 830,000 distinct CDR3 sequences; 62% were observed only once. The ten largest clonotypes hold 25% to 35% of the sample.

The V and J genes are TRBV7-3 and TRBJ2-1, with the D gene call left open. The clonotype was recovered from a man aged 30 to 45 in good health. The sample comprised blood. In nucleotides, the sequence is TGTGCCAGCAGCTCAGCGAGTTGGAATGAGCAGTTCTTC. Its coded protein is CASSSASWNEQFF.